This is a list of T cell receptor beta chains from one sample in a study of neurological immune-mediated disorders. TCRdb reprocessed the 5' RACE reads with MiXCR, giving one entry per CDR3 protein. Found here are 35,000 to 40,000 distinct CDR3 sequences, 2% to 3% of them singletons; the top ten hold approximately 2.3%. Source material: PBMCs. Receptors were obtained from a man aged 50 to 60 with multiple sclerosis. CDR3s include the opening cysteine and the closing phenylalanine or tryptophan. Fields, in order: clone size, D gene, J gene, V gene, CDR3 DNA, CDR3 protein. The D gene is left open where the match is weak. Some rows mark clone size as missing; the rest say once, few, many or name a class of expanded clone.

clone size: many
D gene: TRBD1
J gene: TRBJ1-1
V gene: TRBV18
CDR3 DNA: TGTGCCAGCTCACCGAAACAGGGGCCCTATGAAGCTTTCTTT
CDR3 protein: CASSPKQGPYEAFF

clone size: -
D gene: -
J gene: TRBJ2-7
V gene: TRBV3-1
CDR3 DNA: TGTGCCAGCAGCCAAGAGAACCAGGGGCGGTACGAGCAGTACTTC
CDR3 protein: CASSQENQGRYEQYF

clone size: many
D gene: -
J gene: TRBJ1-3
V gene: TRBV20-1
CDR3 DNA: TGCAGTGCGTCACAGGGACCTGGAAACACCATATATTTT
CDR3 protein: CSASQGPGNTIYF

clone size: many
D gene: -
J gene: TRBJ1-3
V gene: TRBV5-1
CDR3 DNA: TGCGCCAGCACCTCAGGGAGTACTGGAAACACCATATATTTT
CDR3 protein: CASTSGSTGNTIYF

clone size: many
D gene: TRBD1
J gene: TRBJ1-1
V gene: TRBV7-6
CDR3 DNA: TGTGCCAGCAGCTTAGTGGGGACAGGGAACTTGAACACTGAAGCTTTCTTT
CDR3 protein: CASSLVGTGNLNTEAFF

clone size: many
D gene: -
J gene: TRBJ1-5
V gene: TRBV28
CDR3 DNA: TGTGCCAGCAGTTTGCCCGCCAATCAGCCCCAGCATTTT
CDR3 protein: CASSLPANQPQHF

clone size: many
D gene: TRBD1
J gene: TRBJ1-1
V gene: TRBV9
CDR3 DNA: TGTGCCAGCAGCTCAGGAGGGGGCAACACTGAAGCTTTCTTT
CDR3 protein: CASSSGGGNTEAFF

clone size: few
D gene: -
J gene: TRBJ2-3
V gene: TRBV5-6
CDR3 DNA: TGTGCCAGCAGCTCATCCGCCGGGAGCCGGGCGGCAGATACGCAGTATTTT
CDR3 protein: CASSSSAGSRAADTQYF

clone size: many
D gene: TRBD1
J gene: TRBJ2-5
V gene: TRBV18
CDR3 DNA: TGTGCCAGCTCACCCTTTACGGGCAGGGGGAACCAAGAGACCCAGTACTTC
CDR3 protein: CASSPFTGRGNQETQYF

clone size: many
D gene: -
J gene: TRBJ1-3
V gene: TRBV5-8
CDR3 DNA: TGTGCCAGCAGCTTGGACCGGTATTCGGGAAACACCATATATTTT
CDR3 protein: CASSLDRYSGNTIYF

clone size: many
D gene: -
J gene: TRBJ1-1
V gene: TRBV6-6
CDR3 DNA: TGTGCCAGCAAGGGGGTGGGGATAAATGCTTTCTTT
CDR3 protein: CASKGVGINAFF

clone size: many
D gene: -
J gene: TRBJ1-5
V gene: TRBV9
CDR3 DNA: TGTGCCAGCAGCGTAGGGGGGGGCGCGGGCAATCAGCCCCAGCATTTT
CDR3 protein: CASSVGGGAGNQPQHF

clone size: many
D gene: -
J gene: TRBJ2-1
V gene: TRBV20-1
CDR3 DNA: TGCAGTGCTAGAGACCTCGGACTACTTCACAATGAGCAGTTCTTC
CDR3 protein: CSARDLGLLHNEQFF

clone size: few
D gene: -
J gene: TRBJ2-2
V gene: TRBV7-2
CDR3 DNA: TGTGCCAGCAGCTTAGCCGGGGTGAACACCGGGGAGCTGTTTTTT
CDR3 protein: CASSLAGVNTGELFF

clone size: many
D gene: -
J gene: TRBJ2-5
V gene: TRBV7-9
CDR3 DNA: TGTGCCAGCAGCTTAGGGTTAAGTGTCCAAGAGACCCAGTACTTC
CDR3 protein: CASSLGLSVQETQYF

clone size: many
D gene: TRBD1
J gene: TRBJ1-1
V gene: TRBV12-3/TRBV12-4
CDR3 DNA: TGTGCCAGCAGTCAGACAGGGGGCACTGAAGCTTTCTTT
CDR3 protein: CASSQTGGTEAFF

clone size: many
D gene: TRBD1
J gene: TRBJ1-2
V gene: TRBV18
CDR3 DNA: TGTGCCAGCTCATCGGACAGGGGAAGCTATGGCTACACCTTC
CDR3 protein: CASSSDRGSYGYTF

clone size: many
D gene: -
J gene: TRBJ1-4
V gene: TRBV7-2
CDR3 DNA: TGTGCCAGCAGCTTCTCCGGGACCGTCGGCCTTGAAAAACTGTTTTTT
CDR3 protein: CASSFSGTVGLEKLFF

clone size: -
D gene: -
J gene: TRBJ1-1
V gene: TRBV5-5
CDR3 DNA: TGTGCCAGCAGCTTGGCCCCAGGGAACACTGAAGCTTTCTTT
CDR3 protein: CASSLAPGNTEAFF

clone size: many
D gene: -
J gene: TRBJ2-1
V gene: TRBV24-1
CDR3 DNA: TGTGCCACCAGTGAATTAAATGAGCAGTTCTTC
CDR3 protein: CATSELNEQFF

clone size: many
D gene: -
J gene: TRBJ1-1
V gene: TRBV20-1
CDR3 DNA: TGCAGTGCCCGGAGGGGGGGCGCAAACACTGAAGCTTTCTTT
CDR3 protein: CSARRGGANTEAFF

clone size: many
D gene: TRBD1
J gene: TRBJ1-6
V gene: TRBV5-1
CDR3 DNA: TGCGCCAGCAGCTTGGAGGGGGCACTTGCTTCACCCCTCAACTTT
CDR3 protein: CASSLEGALASPLNF

clone size: many
D gene: -
J gene: TRBJ1-2
V gene: TRBV5-1
CDR3 DNA: TGCGCCAGCAGCTTCACCGGGACTGACTATGGCTACACCTTC
CDR3 protein: CASSFTGTDYGYTF

clone size: -
D gene: TRBD1
J gene: TRBJ1-5
V gene: TRBV19
CDR3 DNA: TGTGCCAGTAGGCGGGGACAGACAAATCAGCCCCAGAATTTT
CDR3 protein: CASRRGQTNQPQNF

clone size: -
D gene: -
J gene: TRBJ2-1
V gene: TRBV5-1
CDR3 DNA: TGCGCCAGCAGCTTGGCCCATTCCCAAAATGAGCAGTTCTTC
CDR3 protein: CASSLAHSQNEQFF

clone size: many
D gene: TRBD1
J gene: TRBJ2-7
V gene: TRBV7-9
CDR3 DNA: TGTGCCAGCAGCAGACGACAGGGCCCACCCTACGAGCAGTACTTC
CDR3 protein: CASSRRQGPPYEQYF

clone size: many
D gene: -
J gene: TRBJ2-6
V gene: TRBV27
CDR3 DNA: TGTGCCAGCAGTTTCGGGGAAACTGGGGCCAACGTCCTGACTTTC
CDR3 protein: CASSFGETGANVLTF

clone size: many
D gene: -
J gene: TRBJ2-5
V gene: TRBV12-3/TRBV12-4
CDR3 DNA: TGTGCCAGCAGTCAACCCCAGACGGAACACCAAGAGACCCAGTACTTC
CDR3 protein: CASSQPQTEHQETQYF

clone size: many
D gene: -
J gene: TRBJ2-3
V gene: TRBV19
CDR3 DNA: TGTGCCAGTAGTACCCGGACCACTGATACGCAGTATTTT
CDR3 protein: CASSTRTTDTQYF

clone size: many
D gene: -
J gene: TRBJ2-1
V gene: TRBV4-3
CDR3 DNA: TGCGCCAGCAGCCAAGTTTTGGGGAGAAATGAGCAGTTCTTC
CDR3 protein: CASSQVLGRNEQFF

clone size: many
D gene: -
J gene: TRBJ2-1
V gene: TRBV5-6
CDR3 DNA: TGTGCCAGCAGCTTGTATCATCACAATGAGCAGTTCTTC
CDR3 protein: CASSLYHHNEQFF

clone size: many
D gene: -
J gene: TRBJ1-4
V gene: TRBV5-1
CDR3 DNA: TGCGCCAGCAGCTGGACAACCGATACAACAACTAATGAAAAACTGTTTTTT
CDR3 protein: CASSWTTDTTTNEKLFF

clone size: many
D gene: -
J gene: TRBJ2-2
V gene: TRBV4-1
CDR3 DNA: TGCGCCAGCAGCCCTGAGTGGGGATCCACCGGGGAGCTGTTTTTT
CDR3 protein: CASSPEWGSTGELFF

clone size: many
D gene: TRBD1
J gene: TRBJ2-1
V gene: TRBV10-3
CDR3 DNA: TGTGTCATCAGGGCGGACAGGGACAATGAGCAGTTCTTC
CDR3 protein: CVIRADRDNEQFF

clone size: many
D gene: -
J gene: TRBJ2-5
V gene: TRBV24-1
CDR3 DNA: TGTGCCACCCAACCCGGGGGTTTAGAGACCCAGTACTTC
CDR3 protein: CATQPGGLETQYF

clone size: many
D gene: -
J gene: TRBJ2-7
V gene: TRBV5-1
CDR3 DNA: TGCGCCAGCAGCTGGGAAGGTCCCTACGAGCAGTACTTC
CDR3 protein: CASSWEGPYEQYF

clone size: many
D gene: TRBD1
J gene: TRBJ1-5
V gene: TRBV9
CDR3 DNA: TGTGCCAGCAGCCCCGGGACAGGCAGCAATCAGCCCCAGAATTTT
CDR3 protein: CASSPGTGSNQPQNF

clone size: many
D gene: -
J gene: TRBJ1-1
V gene: TRBV29-1
CDR3 DNA: TGCAGCCTGGGACTGTTGATGAACACTGAAGCTTTCTTT
CDR3 protein: CSLGLLMNTEAFF